These 14 T cell receptor beta chains originate from one sample sequenced in a study of OX40 agonist ivuxolimab in advanced cancers. Libraries were prepared by immunoSEQ multiplex PCR; TCRdb keeps only in-frame clonotypes and omits some of them. The profile shows about 100,000 clones, 85% to 95% of them singletons. This specimen consisted of CD4+ or CD8+ T cells sorted from blood, obtained in a trial of the OX40 agonist ivuxolimab. The receptors here all came from an adult with an advanced solid tumor such as melanoma, head and neck, liver or kidney cancer.

This chain joins TRBV28 and TRBJ2-2; either TRBD1 or TRBD2 may fit D (5 bases each). This CDR3 is built from 17 residues. Trimming removed 6 bases at V and 0 bases at J, with 17 bases between. Germline CDR1 is MDHEN and CDR2 is SYDVKM. CDR3 sequence reads: CASSLTFGTANTGELFF. The CDR3 DNA sequence: TGTGCCAGCAGCCTTACCTTCGGGACGGCGAACACCGGGGAGCTGTTTTTT.

The V gene is TRBV28, the J gene TRBJ2-7; 7 positions match TRBD2. This CDR3 region has 15 residues. Trimming cost V 2 bases and J 0 bases; bases outside gene matches: 4. Germline CDR1 is MDHEN and CDR2 is SYDVKM. CDR3 loop: CASSLERDHSYEQYF. The CDR3 nucleotides are TGTGCCAGCAGTTTAGAGCGGGACCACTCCTACGAGCAGTACTTC.

This CDR3 reads CASSWGRGTDTQYF. CDR3 DNA: TGTGCCAGCAGCTGGGGGAGAGGGACAGATACGCAGTATTTT. The V call is TRBV7-3, the J call TRBJ2-3; D may match TRBD1 or TRBD2 (5 bases each). Germline-derived CDR1 and CDR2 are SGHTA and FQGTGA. Trimming took off 4 bases at V and 3 bases at J, with 11 bases between the two ends. The CDR3 spans 14 residues. The full variable domain, its missing parts supplied by reference TRBV7-3 and TRBJ2-3, is GAGVSQTPSNKVTEKGKYVELRCDPISGHTALYWYRQSLGQGPEFLIYFQGTGAADDSGLPNDRFFAVRPEGSVSTLKIQRTERGDSAVYLCASSWGRGTDTQYFGPGTRLTVL.

The table lists this clone with a few counts. This CDR3 reads CASSRTYYLAGTQETQYF. CDR3 in DNA: TGTGCCAGCAGCCGAACTTACTACCTAGCGGGAACCCAAGAGACCCAGTACTTC. This chain joins TRBV14 and TRBJ2-5; 9 nucleotides line up with TRBD2. In germline, CDR1 is SGHDN, CDR2 FVKESK. The V segment lost 4 bases and the J segment 1 base; nucleotides outside the gene matches: 13. The CDR3 has 18 residues.

The V call is TRBV5-1, the J call TRBJ2-3, with 10 bases aligning to TRBD2. The germline CDR1 and CDR2 sequences are SGHRS and YFSETQ. V lost 0 bases to trimming and J lost 2 bases; unmatched junction nucleotides: 6. This CDR3 spans 17 amino acids. CDR3 bases: TGCGCCAGCAGCTTGGGGACTAGCGGCTGGAACACAGATACGCAGTATTTT. Its translation: CASSLGTSGWNTDTQYF.

The gene calls are TRBV5-1 and TRBJ2-5; 9 bases fit TRBD2. Trimming removed 4 bases from V and 5 bases from J; junction bases left unmatched: 6. Per the germline V gene, CDR1 is SGHRS and CDR2 is YFSETQ. The CDR3 runs 14 residues. CDR3 residues: CASSQGTSFETQYF. For the CDR3, the DNA is TGCGCCAGCAGCCAAGGGACTAGCTTCGAGACCCAGTACTTC.

This chain links TRBV2 with TRBJ2-3; D remains unclear. Trimming pared 4 bases from V and 6 bases from J, leaving 14 bases between. CDR1 and CDR2 (germline): SNHLY, FYNNEI. This CDR3 spans 14 amino acids. CDR3 residues: CASSGPLSYDTQYF. Here the CDR3 DNA reads TGTGCCAGCAGTGGGCCACTATCCTACGATACGCAGTATTTT.

The chain recombines TRBV5-1 with TRBJ2-7, with 7 bases aligning to TRBD1. This CDR3 comprises 14 residues. Trimming took 4 bases from V and 2 from J; bases not matched to a gene: 6. CDR1 and CDR2 from the germline V gene are SGHRS and YFSETQ. The CDR3 nucleotides read TGCGCCAGCAGCCCTGATCAGGGGGCCTACGAGCAGTACTTC. Amino acids: CASSPDQGAYEQYF.

The J gene is TRBJ2-7, the V gene TRBV18; 8 nucleotides match TRBD1. The CDR3 has 14 residues. CDR1 is KGHSH and CDR2 is LQKENI in the germline V gene. Losses at the gene ends were 6 bases for V and 0 bases for J; bases not matched to a gene: 4. The CDR3 bases are TGTGCCAGCTCGGCGGACAGGGTCTCCTACGAGCAGTACTTC. The encoded protein is CASSADRVSYEQYF. Full variable domain (missing parts from reference TRBV18 and TRBJ2-7): NAGVMQNPRHLVRRRGQEARLRCSPMKGHSHVYWYRQLPEEGLKFMVYLQKENIIDESGMPKERFSAEFPKEGPSILRIQQVVRGDSAAYFCASSADRVSYEQYFGPGTRLTVT.

The chain recombines TRBV5-6 with TRBJ2-2, with a possible D match to TRBD2 (5 bases). The CDR3 totals 16 residues. Germline CDR1 reads SGHDT; CDR2 reads YYEEEE. Trimming took 1 base from V and 3 from J, leaving 13 bases between them. CDR3 residues: CASSLFLDSYTGELFF. The CDR3 nucleotides read TGTGCCAGCAGCTTGTTCTTGGACTCCTACACCGGGGAGCTGTTTTTT.

The chain is built from TRBV11-1 and TRBJ2-7, with 9 positions matching TRBD1. The CDR3 has 14 residues. The trim removed 8 bases at V and 7 bases at J, leaving 12 bases unmatched. Per germline, CDR1 SGHAT and CDR2 FQDESV (reference sequence). CDR3 region: CASSHPGQGWEQYF. Here the CDR3 DNA reads TGTGCCAGCTCCCATCCGGGACAGGGCTGGGAGCAGTACTTC. The whole variable domain, filled in from reference TRBV11-1 and TRBJ2-7, reads EAEVAQSPRYKITEKSQAVAFWCDPISGHATLYWYRQILGQGPELLVQFQDESVVDDSQLPKDRFSAERLKGVDSTLKIQPAELGDSAMYLCASSHPGQGWEQYFGPGTRLTVT.

The chain carries TRBV7-2 and TRBJ2-1; D might be TRBD1 (5 bases). The V end was cut by 6 bases, the J end by 4 bases, with 16 bases between. Germline-derived CDR1 and CDR2 are SGHTA and FQGNSA. CDR3 length: 15 amino acids. The CDR3 coding sequence is TGTGCCAGCAGACAAGGGGATAGCAGATACAATGAGCAGTTCTTC. Amino acids: CASRQGDSRYNEQFF.

The chain has TRBV5-5 and TRBJ2-7; D is perhaps TRBD1 (5 bases). CDR1 and CDR2 from the germline V gene are SGHKS and YYEKEE (reference sequence). The CDR3 totals 12 residues. V was cut by 4 bases and J by 3 bases, with 8 bases left in between. This chain's CDR3 is CASSLGHYEQYF. The CDR3, as DNA: TGTGCCAGCAGCCTCGGACACTACGAGCAGTACTTC. Complete variable domain (other parts from reference TRBV5-5 and TRBJ2-7): DAGVTQSPTHLIKTRGQQVTLRCSPISGHKSVSWYQQVLGQGPQFIFQYYEKEERGRGNFPDRFSARQFPNYSSELNVNALLLGDSALYLCASSLGHYEQYFGPGTRLTVT.

The chain links TRBV19 to TRBJ2-1; TRBD2 matches at 12 bases. This CDR3 is built from 12 residues. The germline gives CDR1 LNHDA, CDR2 SQIVND (reference sequence). Written as DNA, the CDR3 is TGTGCGTCGGGACTAGCGGGCGGTGAGCAGTTCTTC. Its translation is CASGLAGGEQFF.